The 7 T cell receptor beta chains listed next were all sequenced from one sample in a study of blood T cell repertoires in COVID-19. Sequencing was performed with immunoSEQ multiplex PCR; in TCRdb, only in-frame clones are kept and a portion is missing. This table holds 130,000 to 150,000 clones, around 84% found once. Sequenced input: peripheral blood. Receptor source: a human donor in a cohort sampled during active COVID-19.

V gene TRBV10-3 combines with J gene TRBJ2-1, with TRBD1 identical over 7 bases. The V gene's germline CDR1 is ENHRY and CDR2 SYGVKD. The CDR3 loop spans 14 amino acids. Trimming took 6 bases from V and 4 from J; bases not matched to a gene: 6. This CDR3 is CAIRPTGKYNEQFF. The CDR3 DNA follows: TGTGCCATCAGGCCGACAGGGAAATACAATGAGCAGTTCTTC.

This clone turned up a few times. The chain is built from TRBV5-4 and TRBJ1-2; no definite D call. Trimming left V 0 bases short and J 1 base short, with 4 bases between. Germline CDR1 reads SGHNT; CDR2 reads YYREEE (reference sequence). The CDR3 has 13 amino acids. The CDR3 region has the DNA TGTGCCAGCAGCTTGGACAGTAACTATGGCTACACCTTC. Translating it yields CASSLDSNYGYTF.

A few counts support this clone. The CDR3 region has the DNA TGCAGCGTTGACAGGGAGGGCACAGATACGCAGTATTTT. This gives the protein CSVDREGTDTQYF. This chain uses TRBV29-1 with TRBJ2-3; a possible D gene is TRBD2 (6 bases). Trimming cost V 3 bases and J 1 base, with 8 bases left between them. Germline V gives CDR1 SQVTM, CDR2 ANQGSEA. There are 13 residues in the CDR3.

The rearrangement links TRBV5-1 to TRBJ2-1, with 9 nucleotides matching TRBD1. The germline CDR1 and CDR2 sequences are SGHRS and YFSETQ. J gave up 4 bases and V 0 bases, and 2 bases lay outside the gene matches. The CDR3 length is 15 residues. The CDR3 here is CASSLGGTGYNEQFF. In DNA form, the CDR3 reads TGCGCCAGCAGCTTGGGGGGGACAGGGTACAATGAGCAGTTCTTC.

In DNA, the CDR3 is TGTGCCAGTAGTATGTCTGCTAGCGTAGAGACCCAGTACTTC. The encoded protein is CASSMSASVETQYF. The chain couples TRBV19 to TRBJ2-5, with a possible D match to TRBD2 (6 bases). The CDR3 covers 14 residues. V lost 3 bases and J 4 bases, leaving 12 bases between the germline ends. From germline, CDR1 is LNHDA and CDR2 SQIVND (reference sequence).

The chain couples TRBV29-1 to TRBJ2-7, with 9 bases lining up with TRBD1. V dropped 3 bases and J dropped 5; count of bases not matched to a gene: 5. This CDR3 is 13 amino acids long. Germline V CDR1 and CDR2: SQVTM, ANQGSEA. The DNA for the CDR3 is TGCAGCGTTGAGGGACAGGGTTTTAACGAGCAGTACTTC. Translation gives CSVEGQGFNEQYF.

This chain joins TRBV16 and TRBJ2-2; 10 nucleotides align to TRBD2. The CDR3 is made up of 16 amino acids. Trimming took 3 bases from V and 4 from J; bases not matched to a gene: 5. Per germline, CDR1 KGHSY and CDR2 FQNENV. The CDR3 here is CASSQSGRAFTGELFF. CDR3 in DNA: TGTGCCAGCAGCCAGAGCGGGAGGGCCTTCACCGGGGAGCTGTTTTTT.